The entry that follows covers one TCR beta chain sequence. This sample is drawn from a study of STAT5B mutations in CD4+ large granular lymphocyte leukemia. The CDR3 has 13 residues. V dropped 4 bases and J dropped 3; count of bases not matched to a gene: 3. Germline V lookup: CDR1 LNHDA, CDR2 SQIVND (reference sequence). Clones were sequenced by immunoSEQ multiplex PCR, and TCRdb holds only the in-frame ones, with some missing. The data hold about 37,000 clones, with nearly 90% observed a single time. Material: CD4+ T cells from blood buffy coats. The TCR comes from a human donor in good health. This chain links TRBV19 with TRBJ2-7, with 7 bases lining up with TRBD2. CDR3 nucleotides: TGTGCCAGTAGTAACCAGCGGGGCTACGAGCAGTACTTC. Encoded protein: CASSNQRGYEQYF.